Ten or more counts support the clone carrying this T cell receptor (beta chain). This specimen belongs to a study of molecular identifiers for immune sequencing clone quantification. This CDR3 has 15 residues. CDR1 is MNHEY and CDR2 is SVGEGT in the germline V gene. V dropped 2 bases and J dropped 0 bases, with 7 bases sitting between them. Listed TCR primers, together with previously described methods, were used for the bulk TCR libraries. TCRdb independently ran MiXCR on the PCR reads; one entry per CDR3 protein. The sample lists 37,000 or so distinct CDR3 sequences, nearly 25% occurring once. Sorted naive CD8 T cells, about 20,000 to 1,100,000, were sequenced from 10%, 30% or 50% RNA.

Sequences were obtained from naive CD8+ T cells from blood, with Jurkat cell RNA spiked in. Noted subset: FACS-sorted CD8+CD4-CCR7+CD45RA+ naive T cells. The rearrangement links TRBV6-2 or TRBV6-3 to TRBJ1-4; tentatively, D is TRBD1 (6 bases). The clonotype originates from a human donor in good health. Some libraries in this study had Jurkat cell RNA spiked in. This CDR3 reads CASSYGTTTNEKLFF. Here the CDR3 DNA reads TGTGCCAGCAGTTACGGGACAACAACTAATGAAAAACTGTTTTTT.